This T cell receptor beta chain originates from a study of cytomegalovirus exposure and HLA in healthy donors. General study findings and limits: Fewer than 200 TCR beta chains were listed as cytomegalovirus-associated. In vitro assays verified that three CMV-associated chains recognized CMV antigens specifically.

Though nominally healthy at sampling, donors likely had unrecorded immune exposures. Trimming took 6 bases from V and 3 from J, leaving 15 bases between them. There are 14 residues in the CDR3. As regards this clone: Its target is not known.

This PCR relied on a set of 60 Vbeta primers and 13 Jbeta primers. Produced via immunoSEQ multiplex PCR; TCRdb's table is partial and in-frame only. Here the sample spans under 200,000 clones, around 84% being singletons. The material sequenced was PBMCs. The chain is built from TRBV23-1 and TRBJ2-7; the D gene is possibly TRBD2 (6 bases). TRBV23-1 is reported as an ORF; its role is uncertain. The TCR originated in a male donor in good health and CMV-seropositive. The CDR3: CASSPASAGYEQYF. DNA of the CDR3: TGCGCCAGCAGCCCAGCATCAGCGGGCTACGAGCAGTACTTC.